These T cell receptor beta chains were read from a single sample in a study of blood T cell repertoires in COVID-19. Clones were read by immunoSEQ multiplex PCR, and TCRdb kept only the in-frame ones, dropping some. The repertoire consists of over 80,000 clones, with nearly 90% occurring once and the leading ten covering roughly 8.7%. Sequenced sample: peripheral blood. These receptors all come from a man in his forties or fifties with acute or convalescent COVID-19. Each CDR3 is given with its conserved first and last residue. The D gene is left open where the match is weak. Rows may omit the clone size; those that give it use once, few, many or a size class.

12	TRBJ2-7	.	.	TRBV30	CAWSVLANEQYF	TGTGCCTGGAGTGTACTTGCGAACGAGCAGTACTTC
16	TRBJ1-2	.	.	TRBV5-6	CASSPEFNRITYGYTF	TGTGCCAGCAGCCCCGAGTTTAACAGAATAACCTATGGCTACACCTTC
15	TRBJ2-3	.	.	TRBV5-4	CASSLGGTGADTQYF	TGTGCCAGCAGCTTGGGAGGAACGGGAGCGGATACGCAGTATTTT
15	TRBJ1-2	.	TRBD1	TRBV19	CASTTRDRGIRGYTF	TGTGCCAGTACCACCCGGGACAGGGGGATACGTGGCTACACCTTC
15	TRBJ1-1	.	.	TRBV19	CASSTRDRGRTEAFF	TGTGCCAGTAGTACTCGGGACCGAGGGAGGACTGAAGCTTTCTTT
16	TRBJ2-7	.	TRBD2	TRBV5-5	CASSSIPWQGGNEQYF	TGTGCCAGCAGCTCCATCCCTTGGCAGGGAGGGAACGAGCAGTACTTC
17	TRBJ1-1	.	.	TRBV19	CASSIVGSGVRNTEAFF	TGTGCCAGTAGTATAGTAGGTTCCGGGGTGAGGAACACTGAAGCTTTCTTT
15	TRBJ1-4	.	TRBD1	TRBV10-1	CATTAGQEVGEKLFF	TGCGCCACCACCGCCGGACAGGAGGTTGGCGAAAAACTGTTTTTT
15	TRBJ2-3	.	TRBD2	TRBV6-5	CASRGLAGGTDTQYF	TGTGCCAGCAGGGGACTAGCGGGGGGCACAGATACGCAGTATTTT
15	TRBJ2-2	.	.	TRBV6-5	CASRAGTQNTGELFF	TGTGCCAGCAGAGCCGGGACACAGAACACCGGGGAGCTGTTTTTT
14	TRBJ1-5	.	.	TRBV3-1/TRBV3-2	CASSQAQAGQPQHF	TGTGCCAGCAGCCAAGCGCAGGCAGGCCAGCCCCAGCATTTT
13	TRBJ1-5	.	.	TRBV24-1	CATSVRSNQPQHF	TGTGCCACCAGTGTGAGGAGCAATCAGCCCCAGCATTTT
16	TRBJ1-1	.	TRBD1	TRBV5-3	CARSFIVRQGNTEAFF	TGTGCCAGAAGCTTCATCGTTAGACAGGGCAACACTGAAGCTTTCTTT
14	TRBJ2-1	medium-sized	TRBD2	TRBV27	CASSASISAGGEFF	TGTGCCAGCAGTGCATCTATTTCTGCGGGGGGGGAGTTCTTC
15	TRBJ2-2	.	.	TRBV12-1	CASSLTGGPVGELFF	TGTGCCAGCAGCTTAACGGGGGGCCCGGTCGGGGAGCTGTTTTTT